This T cell receptor beta chain is from a study of blood T cell repertoires in COVID-19. Study context: The United States, Italy and Spain were the sources of the acute and convalescent COVID-19 samples. PBMCs, B-cell-depleted T cells, or T cells provided the cDNA or gDNA that made up the material.

This clone was counted between two and nine times. In the authors' methods: From reference gene primer amplification, estimates of nucleated cell counts were derived. Sequencing was performed with immunoSEQ multiplex PCR; in TCRdb, only in-frame clones are kept and a portion is missing. V, J and clone size were drawn from that table, and D and trimming were deduced from the DNA. The repertoire includes 250,000 to 350,000 clones, 89% of them detected once, and 12% sits in the top ten. CDR1 and CDR2 (germline): MNHEY, SMNVEV (reference sequence). Trimming removed 3 bases at V and 0 bases at J, with 14 bases between. The CDR3 has 16 residues.

The V and J genes are TRBV27 and TRBJ1-2; the D gene is possibly TRBD1 (5 bases). Material for sequencing was peripheral blood. This receptor was identified in a woman between 55 and 75 years old with acute or convalescent COVID-19. The CDR3 nucleotides are TGTGCCAGCAGTTTCATAGGAGGGGCAGCTAACTATGGCTACACCTTC. It codes for CASSFIGGAANYGYTF.